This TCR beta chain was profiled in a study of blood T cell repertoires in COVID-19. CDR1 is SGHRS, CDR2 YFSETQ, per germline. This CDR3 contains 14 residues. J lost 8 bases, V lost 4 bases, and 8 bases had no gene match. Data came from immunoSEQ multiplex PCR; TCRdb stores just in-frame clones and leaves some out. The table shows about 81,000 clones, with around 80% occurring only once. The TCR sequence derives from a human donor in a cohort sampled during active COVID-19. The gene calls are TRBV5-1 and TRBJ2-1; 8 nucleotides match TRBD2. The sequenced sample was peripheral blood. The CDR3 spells CASSTGLARDEQFF. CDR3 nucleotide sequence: TGCGCCAGCAGCACAGGACTAGCCCGTGATGAGCAGTTCTTC.